This T cell receptor (beta chain) originates from a study of blood T cells in healthy people across ages. Findings and limits, study-wide: Expanded clonotype changes were possibly confounded by unknown donor CMV status.

This clonotype was found a few times. Its antigen is as yet unknown. Germline V lookup: CDR1 MNHEY, CDR2 SMNVEV (reference sequence). This CDR3 is built from 14 residues. Between the trimmed V and J ends, which lost 2 bases and 5 bases, there was a span of 12 bases. Alongside a J-beta primer mix, a sample-barcoded 5' primer served in a second PCR lasting roughly 7 to 11 cycles. TCRdb reprocessed the 5' RACE reads via MiXCR and lists one record per CDR3 protein. The top ten clones hold 9.5% to 13% of a sample with about 840,000 distinct CDR3 sequences, almost 30% of them seen once. The same sample was also used in a study of T cells of mothers and their children. That study adds: Healthy Caucasian mothers, a few in number, and their six children were the donors. There were no persistent microchimeric T cell clones detected.

The chain joins TRBV27 to TRBJ1-1; D call uncertain. Material: blood. This receptor was identified in a woman aged 40-49 years in good health. CDR3 sequence: CASSLMARLTEAFF. The CDR3, as DNA: TGTGCCAGCAGTTTAATGGCTCGGCTAACTGAAGCTTTCTTT.